This T cell receptor (beta chain) was identified during a study of cytomegalovirus exposure and HLA in healthy donors. As to this clone: No antigen is known for it.

This CDR3 contains 15 residues. The germline V and J ends were trimmed by 0 bases and 7 bases, with 13 bases remaining between them. Germline CDR1 is SGHAT and CDR2 is FQNNGV. Researchers ran the PCR with 60 Vbeta and 13 Jbeta primers. TCRdb keeps only in-frame clones here, not all; method: immunoSEQ multiplex PCR. The sample has 80,000 to 100,000 clones, 81% seen once. Study-level points and caveats: V- and J-gene trimming of TCR beta was linked (in a later analysis) to a missense DCLRE1C variant.

Input material: PBMCs. This sequence originates from a man aged 35 to 55 in good health and CMV-seropositive. The chain has TRBV11-2 and TRBJ1-3, with D maybe TRBD1 (5 bases). Here the CDR3 reads CASSLDPTERNTIYF. CDR3 in DNA: TGTGCCAGCAGCTTAGACCCGACAGAACGCAACACCATATATTTT.